The sequence of this T cell receptor beta chain was determined in a study of monozygotic twins with inflammatory bowel disease. TCRdb re-analyzed the 5' RACE reads; it lists each CDR3 protein once, without DNA. Its clone listing holds around 210,000 distinct CDR3 sequences. Investigators pulled total RNA out of whole blood and did not sort T cells. The CDR3 contains 13 residues. Germline assignment: CDR1 SQVTM and CDR2 ANQGSEA. The sequenced sample was blood. The receptor was derived from a human donor with ulcerative colitis or Crohn's disease, or a healthy co-twin of an affected twin (not recorded which). The rearrangement uses TRBV29-1 and TRBJ2-7; the TCRdb call, TRBD2, lacks DNA for checking. The CDR3 here is CSVSGRAEGEQYF.